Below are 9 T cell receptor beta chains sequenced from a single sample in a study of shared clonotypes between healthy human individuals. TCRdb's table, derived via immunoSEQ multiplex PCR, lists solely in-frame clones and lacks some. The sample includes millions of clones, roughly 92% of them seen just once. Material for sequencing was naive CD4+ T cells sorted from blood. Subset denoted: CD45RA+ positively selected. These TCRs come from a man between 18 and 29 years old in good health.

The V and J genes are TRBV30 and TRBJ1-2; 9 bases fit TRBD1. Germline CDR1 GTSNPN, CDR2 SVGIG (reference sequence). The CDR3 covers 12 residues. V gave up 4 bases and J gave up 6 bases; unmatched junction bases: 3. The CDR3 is CAWTRTGDGYTF. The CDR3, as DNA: TGTGCCTGGACTAGGACAGGGGATGGCTACACCTTC.

The CDR3 coding sequence is TGCGCCAGCAGCTTGGAAAGGGCCGCTGAAGCTTTCTTT. Translating it yields CASSLERAAEAFF. V gene TRBV5-1 combines with J gene TRBJ1-1; no clear D. The germline CDR1 and CDR2 sequences are SGHRS and YFSETQ. The CDR3 totals 13 residues. V dropped 0 bases and J dropped 6 bases, with 9 bases sitting between them.

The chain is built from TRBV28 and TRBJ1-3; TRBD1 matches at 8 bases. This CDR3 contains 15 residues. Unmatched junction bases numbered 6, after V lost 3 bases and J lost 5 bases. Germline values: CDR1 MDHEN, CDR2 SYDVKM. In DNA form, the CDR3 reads TGTGCCAGCAGTTTGGGGACAGGCCTGCGAAACACCATATATTTT. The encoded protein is CASSLGTGLRNTIYF.

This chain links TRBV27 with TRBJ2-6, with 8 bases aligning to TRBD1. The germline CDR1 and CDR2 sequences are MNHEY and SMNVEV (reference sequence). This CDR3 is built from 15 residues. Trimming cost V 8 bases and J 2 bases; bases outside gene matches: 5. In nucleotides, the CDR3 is TGTGCCAGCTCTCTACAGGGGGCTGGGGCCAACGTCCTGACTTTC. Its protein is CASSLQGAGANVLTF.

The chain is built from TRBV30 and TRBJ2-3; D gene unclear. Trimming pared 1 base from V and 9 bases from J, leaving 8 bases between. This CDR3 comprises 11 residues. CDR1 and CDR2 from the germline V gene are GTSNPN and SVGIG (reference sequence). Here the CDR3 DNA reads TGTGCCTGGAGTGCTCTCATCACGCAGTATTTT. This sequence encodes CAWSALITQYF.

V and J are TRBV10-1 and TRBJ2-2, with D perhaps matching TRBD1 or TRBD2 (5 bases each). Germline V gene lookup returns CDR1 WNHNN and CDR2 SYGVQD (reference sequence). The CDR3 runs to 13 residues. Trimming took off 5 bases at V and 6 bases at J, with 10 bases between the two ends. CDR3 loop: CASSYQGAGELFF. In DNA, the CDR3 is TGCGCCAGCAGTTATCAGGGAGCCGGGGAGCTGTTTTTT.

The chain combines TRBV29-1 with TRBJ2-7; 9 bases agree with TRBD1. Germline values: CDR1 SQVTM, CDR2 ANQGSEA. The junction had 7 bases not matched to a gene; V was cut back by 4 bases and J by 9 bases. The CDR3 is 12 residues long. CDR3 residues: CSVAIQGAGQYF. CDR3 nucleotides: TGCAGCGTTGCCATACAGGGGGCAGGGCAGTACTTC.

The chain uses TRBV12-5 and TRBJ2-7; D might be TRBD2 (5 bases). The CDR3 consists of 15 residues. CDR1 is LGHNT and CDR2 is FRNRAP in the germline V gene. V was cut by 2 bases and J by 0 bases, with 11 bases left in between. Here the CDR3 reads CASGLLARTSYEQYF. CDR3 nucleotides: TGTGCTAGTGGTTTGCTAGCCAGGACCTCCTACGAGCAGTACTTC.

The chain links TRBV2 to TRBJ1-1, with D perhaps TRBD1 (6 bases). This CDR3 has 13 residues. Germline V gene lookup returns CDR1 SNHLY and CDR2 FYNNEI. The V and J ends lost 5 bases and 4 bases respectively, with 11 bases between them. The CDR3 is CASSTGRGTEAFF. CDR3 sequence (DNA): TGTGCCAGCAGTACAGGGAGGGGCACTGAAGCTTTCTTT.